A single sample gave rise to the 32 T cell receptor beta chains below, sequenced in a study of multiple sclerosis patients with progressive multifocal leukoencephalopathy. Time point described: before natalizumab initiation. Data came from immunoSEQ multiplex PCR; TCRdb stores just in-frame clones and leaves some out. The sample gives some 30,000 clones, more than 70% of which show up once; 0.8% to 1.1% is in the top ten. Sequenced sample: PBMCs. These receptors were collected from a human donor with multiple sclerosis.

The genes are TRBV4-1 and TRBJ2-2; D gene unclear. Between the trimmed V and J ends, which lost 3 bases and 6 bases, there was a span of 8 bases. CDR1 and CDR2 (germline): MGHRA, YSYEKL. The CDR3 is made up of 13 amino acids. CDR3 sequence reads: CASSQGIAGELFF. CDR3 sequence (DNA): TGCGCCAGCAGCCAGGGCATCGCCGGGGAGCTGTTTTTT.

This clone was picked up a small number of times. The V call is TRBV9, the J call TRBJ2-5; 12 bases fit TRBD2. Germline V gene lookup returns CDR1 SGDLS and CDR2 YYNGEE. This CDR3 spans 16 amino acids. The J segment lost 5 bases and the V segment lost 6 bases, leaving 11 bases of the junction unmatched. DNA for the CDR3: TGTGCCAGCACCAGAGGGGCTAGCGGGGGGGCGGAGACCCAGTACTTC. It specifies CASTRGASGGAETQYF.

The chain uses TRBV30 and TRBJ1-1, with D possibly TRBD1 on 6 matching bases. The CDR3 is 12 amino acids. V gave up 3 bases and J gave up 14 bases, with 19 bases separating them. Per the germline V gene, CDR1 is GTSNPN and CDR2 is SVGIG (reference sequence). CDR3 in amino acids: CAWSLRQDERFF. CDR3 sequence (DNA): TGTGCCTGGAGCCTTCGACAGGATGAGAGGTTCTTT.

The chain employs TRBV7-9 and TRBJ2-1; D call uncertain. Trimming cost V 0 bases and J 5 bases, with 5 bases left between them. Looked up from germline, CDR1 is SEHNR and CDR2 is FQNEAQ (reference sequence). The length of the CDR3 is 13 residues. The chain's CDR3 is CASSLARDNEQFF. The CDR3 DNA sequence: TGTGCCAGCAGCTTAGCGAGAGACAATGAGCAGTTCTTC.

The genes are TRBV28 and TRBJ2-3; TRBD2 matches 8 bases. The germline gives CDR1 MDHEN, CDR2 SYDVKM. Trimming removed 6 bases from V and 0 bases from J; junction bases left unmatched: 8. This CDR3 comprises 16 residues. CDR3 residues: CASSLSGTGSTDTQYF. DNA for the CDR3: TGTGCCAGCAGCCTTAGCGGGACCGGAAGCACAGATACGCAGTATTTT.

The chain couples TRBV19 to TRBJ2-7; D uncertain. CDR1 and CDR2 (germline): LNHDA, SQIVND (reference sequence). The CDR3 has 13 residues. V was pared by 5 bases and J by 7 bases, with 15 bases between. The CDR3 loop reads CASSWRAAREQYF. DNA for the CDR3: TGTGCCAGTAGTTGGAGAGCAGCGAGGGAGCAGTACTTC.

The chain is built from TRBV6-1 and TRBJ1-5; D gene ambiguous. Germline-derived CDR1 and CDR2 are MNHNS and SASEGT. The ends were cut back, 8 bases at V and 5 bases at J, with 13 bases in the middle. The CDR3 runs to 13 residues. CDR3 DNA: TGTGCCAGCGAAGACCCTATTCATCAGCCCCAGCATTTT. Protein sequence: CASEDPIHQPQHF.

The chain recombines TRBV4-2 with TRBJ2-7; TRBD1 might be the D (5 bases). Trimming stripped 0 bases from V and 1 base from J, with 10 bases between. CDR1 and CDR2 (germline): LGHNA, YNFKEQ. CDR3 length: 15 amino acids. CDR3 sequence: CASSQEGAESYEQYF. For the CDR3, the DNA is TGTGCCAGCAGCCAAGAAGGGGCCGAATCCTACGAGCAGTACTTC.

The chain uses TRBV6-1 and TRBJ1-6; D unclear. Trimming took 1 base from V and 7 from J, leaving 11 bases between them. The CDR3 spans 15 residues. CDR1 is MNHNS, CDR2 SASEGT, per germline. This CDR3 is CASSEDRLWNSPLHF. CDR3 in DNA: TGTGCCAGCAGTGAAGATAGGTTGTGGAATTCACCCCTCCACTTT.

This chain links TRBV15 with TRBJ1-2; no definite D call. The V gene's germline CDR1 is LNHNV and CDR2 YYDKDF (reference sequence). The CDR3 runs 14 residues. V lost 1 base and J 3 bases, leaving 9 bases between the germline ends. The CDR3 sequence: CATSRGTDYYGYTF. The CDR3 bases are TGTGCCACCAGCAGAGGGACTGATTACTATGGCTACACCTTC.

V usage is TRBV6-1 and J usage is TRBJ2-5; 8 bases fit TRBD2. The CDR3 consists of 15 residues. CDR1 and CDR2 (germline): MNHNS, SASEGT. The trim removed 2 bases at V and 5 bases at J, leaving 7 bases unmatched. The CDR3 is CASSEYTGGQETQYF. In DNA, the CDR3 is TGTGCCAGCAGTGAATATACGGGGGGGCAGGAGACCCAGTACTTC.

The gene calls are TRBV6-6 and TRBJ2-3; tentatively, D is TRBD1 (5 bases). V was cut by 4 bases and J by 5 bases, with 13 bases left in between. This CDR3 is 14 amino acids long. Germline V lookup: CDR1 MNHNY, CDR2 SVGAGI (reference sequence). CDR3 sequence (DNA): TGTGCCAGCAGTTCTCAGGGTTCGGGAGATACGCAGTATTTT. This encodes CASSSQGSGDTQYF.

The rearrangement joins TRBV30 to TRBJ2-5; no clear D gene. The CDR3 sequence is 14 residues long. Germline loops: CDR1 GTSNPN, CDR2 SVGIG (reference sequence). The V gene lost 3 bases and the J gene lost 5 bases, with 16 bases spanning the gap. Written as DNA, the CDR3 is TGTGCCTGGAGCGTCGCCGGACGTAGGGAGACCCAGTACTTC. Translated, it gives CAWSVAGRRETQYF.

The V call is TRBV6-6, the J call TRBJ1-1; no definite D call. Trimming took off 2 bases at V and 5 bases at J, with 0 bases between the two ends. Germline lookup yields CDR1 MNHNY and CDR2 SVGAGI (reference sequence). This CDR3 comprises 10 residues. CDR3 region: CASSYTEAFF. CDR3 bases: TGTGCCAGCAGTTACACTGAAGCTTTCTTT.

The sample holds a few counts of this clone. In nucleotides, the CDR3 is TGTGCCAGCATCCGAGGGGGCCTGACACGCCATCTGTATAGCAATCAGCCCCAGCATTTT. Translation: CASIRGGLTRHLYSNQPQHF. This sequence joins TRBV21-1 and TRBJ1-5; the table's D call, TRBD1, was not checked against the DNA. TRBV21-1 is assigned pseudogene status. CDR3 length: 20 residues.

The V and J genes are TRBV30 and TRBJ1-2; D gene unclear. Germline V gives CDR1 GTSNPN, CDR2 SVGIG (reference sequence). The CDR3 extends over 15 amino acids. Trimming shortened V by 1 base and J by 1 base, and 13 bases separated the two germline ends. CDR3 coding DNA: TGTGCCTGGAGTGCCACGGTGAGGAGTAACTATGGCTACACCTTC. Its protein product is CAWSATVRSNYGYTF.

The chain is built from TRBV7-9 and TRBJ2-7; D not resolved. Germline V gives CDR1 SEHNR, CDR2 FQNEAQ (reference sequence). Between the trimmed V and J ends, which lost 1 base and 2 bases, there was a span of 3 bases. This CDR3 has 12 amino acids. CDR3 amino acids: CASSLEAYEQYF. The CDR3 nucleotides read TGTGCCAGCAGCTTAGAAGCCTACGAGCAGTACTTC.

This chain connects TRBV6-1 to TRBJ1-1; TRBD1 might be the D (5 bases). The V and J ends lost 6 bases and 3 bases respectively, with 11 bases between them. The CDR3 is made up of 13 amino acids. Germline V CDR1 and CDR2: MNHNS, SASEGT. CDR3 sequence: CASRGRLDTEAFF. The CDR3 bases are TGTGCCAGCAGGGGGCGTTTGGACACTGAAGCTTTCTTT.

This chain's CDR3 is CASSLEALNTEAFF. CDR3 DNA: TGCGCCAGCAGCTTGGAGGCATTGAACACTGAAGCTTTCTTT. V and J are TRBV5-1 and TRBJ1-1, with D unclear. The CDR3 loop spans 14 amino acids. Trimming took 0 bases from V and 0 from J, leaving 6 bases between them. Germline assignment: CDR1 SGHRS and CDR2 YFSETQ.

The CDR3, as DNA: TGTGCCAGCAGCTTGGGTCTGGGGCTAGGCTATGGCTACACCTTC. It is translated as CASSLGLGLGYGYTF. This chain joins TRBV5-6 and TRBJ1-2; D might be TRBD1 (5 bases). Germline V lookup: CDR1 SGHDT, CDR2 YYEEEE. The length of the CDR3 is 15 residues. Trimming shortened V by 0 bases and J by 4 bases, and 13 bases separated the two germline ends. Filled out from reference TRBV5-6 and TRBJ1-2, the complete variable domain reads DAGVTQSPTHLIKTRGQQVTLRCSPKSGHDTVSWYQQALGQGPQFIFQYYEEEERQRGNFPDRFSGHQFPNYSSELNVNALLLGDSALYLCASSLGLGLGYGYTFGSGTRLTVV.

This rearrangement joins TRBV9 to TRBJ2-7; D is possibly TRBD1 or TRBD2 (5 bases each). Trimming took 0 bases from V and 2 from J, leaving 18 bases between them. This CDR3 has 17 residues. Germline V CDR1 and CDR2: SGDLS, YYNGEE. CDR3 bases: TGTGCCAGCAGCGTAGGTCCAACGGGGACGTCCACCTACGAGCAGTACTTC. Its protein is CASSVGPTGTSTYEQYF.

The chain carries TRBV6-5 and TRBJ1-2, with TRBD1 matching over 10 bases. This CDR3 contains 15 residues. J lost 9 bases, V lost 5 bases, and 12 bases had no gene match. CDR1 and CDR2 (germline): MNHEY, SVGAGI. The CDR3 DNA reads TGTGCCAGCAGTCCACTTGGGACAGGGGAAGGAAGCTACACCTTC. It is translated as CASSPLGTGEGSYTF.

The DNA for the CDR3 is TGTGCCAGTAGTTCCCGATCAGGGGAGGTAGGGGAGCTGTTTTTT. Its protein product is CASSSRSGEVGELFF. This sequence joins TRBV19 and TRBJ2-2; D tentatively fits TRBD1 or TRBD2 (6 bases each). CDR1 and CDR2 (germline): LNHDA, SQIVND (reference sequence). V shed 5 bases and J shed 8 bases, with 18 bases lying between them. This CDR3 has 15 amino acids.

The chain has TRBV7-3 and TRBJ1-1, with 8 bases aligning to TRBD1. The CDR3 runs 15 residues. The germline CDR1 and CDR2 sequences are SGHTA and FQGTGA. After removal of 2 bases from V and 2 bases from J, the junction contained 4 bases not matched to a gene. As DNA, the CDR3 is TGTGCCAGCAGCTTAGGGACAGGAGGTAACACTGAAGCTTTCTTT. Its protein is CASSLGTGGNTEAFF.

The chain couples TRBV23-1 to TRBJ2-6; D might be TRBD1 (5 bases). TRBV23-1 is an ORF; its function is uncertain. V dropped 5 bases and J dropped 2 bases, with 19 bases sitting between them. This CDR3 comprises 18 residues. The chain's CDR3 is CASSTPDVGHAGANVLTF. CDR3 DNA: TGCGCCAGCAGTACCCCGGACGTGGGGCACGCTGGGGCCAACGTCCTGACTTTC.

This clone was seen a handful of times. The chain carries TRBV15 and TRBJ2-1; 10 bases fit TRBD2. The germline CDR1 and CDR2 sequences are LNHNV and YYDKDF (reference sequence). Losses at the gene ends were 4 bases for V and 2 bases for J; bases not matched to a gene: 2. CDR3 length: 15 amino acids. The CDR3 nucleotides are TGTGCCACCAGCAACAGCGGGGGGGCCTACAATGAGCAGTTCTTC. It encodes CATSNSGGAYNEQFF. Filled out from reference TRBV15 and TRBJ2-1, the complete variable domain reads DAMVIQNPRYQVTQFGKPVTLSCSQTLNHNVMYWYQQKSSQAPKLLFHYYDKDFNNEADTPDNFQSRRPNTSFCFLDIRSPGLGDTAMYLCATSNSGGAYNEQFFGPGTRLTVL.

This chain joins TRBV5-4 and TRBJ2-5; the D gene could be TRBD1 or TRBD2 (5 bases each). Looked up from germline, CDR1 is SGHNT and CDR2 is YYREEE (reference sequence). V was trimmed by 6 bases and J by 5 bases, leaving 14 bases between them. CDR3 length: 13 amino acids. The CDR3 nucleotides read TGTGCCAGCAAATTGGGGGTAGATGAGACCCAGTACTTC. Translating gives CASKLGVDETQYF.

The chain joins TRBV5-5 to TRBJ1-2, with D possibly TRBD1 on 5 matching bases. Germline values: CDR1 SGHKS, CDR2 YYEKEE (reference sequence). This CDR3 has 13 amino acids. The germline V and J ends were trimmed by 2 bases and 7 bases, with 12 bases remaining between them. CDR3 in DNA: TGTGCCAGCAGCTTACTGGGGGAAAGTGGCTACACCTTC. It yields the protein CASSLLGESGYTF.

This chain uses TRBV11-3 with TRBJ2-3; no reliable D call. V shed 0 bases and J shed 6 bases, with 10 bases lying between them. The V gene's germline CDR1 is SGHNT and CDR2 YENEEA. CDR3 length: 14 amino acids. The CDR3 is CASSLEPARDTQYF. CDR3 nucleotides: TGTGCCAGCAGCTTAGAGCCAGCCCGGGATACGCAGTATTTT. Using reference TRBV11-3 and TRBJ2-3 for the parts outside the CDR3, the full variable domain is EAGVVQSPRYKIIEKKQPVAFWCNPISGHNTLYWYLQNLGQGPELLIRYENEEAVDDSQLPKDRFSAERLKGVDSTLKIQPAELGDSAVYLCASSLEPARDTQYFGPGTRLTVL.

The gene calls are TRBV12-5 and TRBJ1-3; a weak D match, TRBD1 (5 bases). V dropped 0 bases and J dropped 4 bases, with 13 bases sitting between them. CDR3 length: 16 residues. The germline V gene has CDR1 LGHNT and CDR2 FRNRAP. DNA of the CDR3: TGTGCTAGTGGTTTGGTAAGGCCAGGGCCAGGAAACACCATATATTTT. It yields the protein CASGLVRPGPGNTIYF. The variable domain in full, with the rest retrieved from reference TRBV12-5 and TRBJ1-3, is DARVTQTPRHKVTEMGQEVTMRCQPILGHNTVFWYRQTMMQGLELLAYFRNRAPLDDSGMPKDRFSAEMPDATLATLKIQPSEPRDSAVYFCASGLVRPGPGNTIYFGEGSWLTVV.

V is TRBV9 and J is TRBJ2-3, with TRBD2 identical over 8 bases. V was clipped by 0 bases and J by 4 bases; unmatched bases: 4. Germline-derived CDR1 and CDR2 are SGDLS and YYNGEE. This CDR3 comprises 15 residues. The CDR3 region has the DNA TGTGCCAGCAGCGTAGCGGGGGGGGCCGCAGATACGCAGTATTTT. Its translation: CASSVAGGAADTQYF. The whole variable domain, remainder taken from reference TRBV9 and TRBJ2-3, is DSGVTQTPKHLITATGQRVTLRCSPRSGDLSVYWYQQSLDQGLQFLIQYYNGEERAKGNILERFSAQQFPDLHSELNLSSLELGDSALYFCASSVAGGAADTQYFGPGTRLTVL.

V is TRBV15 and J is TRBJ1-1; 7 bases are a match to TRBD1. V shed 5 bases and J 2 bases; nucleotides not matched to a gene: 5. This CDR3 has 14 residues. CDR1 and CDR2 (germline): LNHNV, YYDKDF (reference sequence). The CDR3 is CATSPGQFNTEAFF. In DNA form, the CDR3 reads TGTGCCACCAGCCCGGGACAGTTCAACACTGAAGCTTTCTTT.